This TCR beta chain was obtained from a study of siplizumab effects on memory and regulatory T cells. For every sample, about 10^5 TCR templates were assayed. TCRdb keeps only in-frame clones here, not all; method: immunoSEQ multiplex PCR. The sample has some 96,000 clones, about 94% seen once; the top ten hold 1% to 1.5%. Germline V gene lookup returns CDR1 KGHSH and CDR2 LQKENI. The CDR3 is 15 amino acids. With 3 bases removed from V and 0 bases from J, the gap between germline ends came to 9 bases. The rearrangement links TRBV18 to TRBJ1-5; the D is unclear. This clonotype originated in a human donor in good health. The sample was non-Treg CD4+ T cells sorted from blood. CDR3 residues: CASSPRRTSNQPQHF. CDR3 DNA sequence: TGTGCCAGCTCACCCAGACGGACTAGCAATCAGCCCCAGCATTTT.